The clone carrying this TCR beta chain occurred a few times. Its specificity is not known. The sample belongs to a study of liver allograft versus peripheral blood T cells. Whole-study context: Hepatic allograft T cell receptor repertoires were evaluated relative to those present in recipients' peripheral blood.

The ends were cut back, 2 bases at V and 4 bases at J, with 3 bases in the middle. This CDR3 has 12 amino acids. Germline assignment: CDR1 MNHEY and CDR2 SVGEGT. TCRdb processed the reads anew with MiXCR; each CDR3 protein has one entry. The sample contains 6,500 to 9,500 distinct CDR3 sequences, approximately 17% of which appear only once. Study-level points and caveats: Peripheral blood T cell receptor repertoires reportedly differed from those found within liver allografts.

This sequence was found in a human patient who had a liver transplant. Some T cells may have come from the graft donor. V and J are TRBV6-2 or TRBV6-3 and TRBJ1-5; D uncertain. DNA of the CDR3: TGTGCCAGCAGTTACGCTAATCAGCCCCAGCATTTT. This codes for CASSYANQPQHF.